Listed below are T cell receptor beta chains from one sample, sequenced in a study of T cells in tumors after PD-1 blockade. Sequencing was performed with immunoSEQ multiplex PCR; in TCRdb, only in-frame clones are kept and a portion is missing. The sample lists tens of thousands of clones, around 80% occurring once. The sample here was PBMCs, taken before anti-PD-1 treatment. The receptor source for this set is a human donor with basal cell carcinoma. The CDR3 runs from the conserved cysteine through the conserved F or W. D genes are given only for firm matches.

d_call: TRBD2; j_call: TRBJ2-1; v_call: TRBV5-6; cdr3_aa: CASSGLAGGPSYNEQFF
d_call: -; j_call: TRBJ2-1; v_call: TRBV28; cdr3_aa: CASSSVGGSLDEQFF
d_call: -; j_call: TRBJ2-2; v_call: TRBV6-6; cdr3_aa: CASKIPTGNTGELFF
d_call: -; j_call: TRBJ1-6; v_call: TRBV11-3; cdr3_aa: CASSLGTEFGNSPLHF
d_call: -; j_call: TRBJ2-1; v_call: TRBV18; cdr3_aa: CASSDYKSSYNEQFF
d_call: -; j_call: TRBJ2-2; v_call: TRBV7-6; cdr3_aa: CASSSSYSDTGELFF
d_call: TRBD1; j_call: TRBJ1-4; v_call: TRBV19; cdr3_aa: CASSSGDRGEKLFF
d_call: TRBD1; j_call: TRBJ1-4; v_call: TRBV3-1/TRBV3-2; cdr3_aa: CASSQDQGADEKLFF
d_call: TRBD1; j_call: TRBJ2-1; v_call: TRBV2; cdr3_aa: CASSEGRGFRNEQFF
d_call: -; j_call: TRBJ1-2; v_call: TRBV12-3/TRBV12-4; cdr3_aa: CASSFVQNYGYTF
d_call: TRBD1; j_call: TRBJ1-1; v_call: TRBV19; cdr3_aa: CASSMSGQGTLNTEAFF
d_call: -; j_call: TRBJ1-5; v_call: TRBV6-5; cdr3_aa: CATRGTLISNQPQHF
d_call: TRBD1; j_call: TRBJ1-1; v_call: TRBV29-1; cdr3_aa: CSAGTGATEAFF
d_call: -; j_call: TRBJ2-7; v_call: TRBV5-1; cdr3_aa: CASSWAMAGSPNYEQYF
d_call: -; j_call: TRBJ2-2; v_call: TRBV3-1/TRBV3-2; cdr3_aa: CASSQGVRSGELFF
d_call: -; j_call: TRBJ2-5; v_call: TRBV3-1/TRBV3-2; cdr3_aa: CASSQDPGQQETQYF
d_call: -; j_call: TRBJ1-2; v_call: TRBV7-9; cdr3_aa: CASSSLNYGYTF